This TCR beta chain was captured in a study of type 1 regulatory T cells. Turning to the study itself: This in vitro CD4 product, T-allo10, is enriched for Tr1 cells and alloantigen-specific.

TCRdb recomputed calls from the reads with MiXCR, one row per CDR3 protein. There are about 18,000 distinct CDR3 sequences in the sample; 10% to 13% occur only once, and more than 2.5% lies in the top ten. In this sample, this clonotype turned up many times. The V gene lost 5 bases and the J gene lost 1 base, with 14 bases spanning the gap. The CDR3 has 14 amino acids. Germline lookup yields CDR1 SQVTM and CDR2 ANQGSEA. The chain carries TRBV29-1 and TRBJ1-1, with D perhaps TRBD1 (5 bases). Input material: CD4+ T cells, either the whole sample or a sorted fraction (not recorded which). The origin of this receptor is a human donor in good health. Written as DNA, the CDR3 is TGCAGCGTTATTAGAGGAGGGGAGAACACTGAAGCTTTCTTT. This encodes CSVIRGGENTEAFF. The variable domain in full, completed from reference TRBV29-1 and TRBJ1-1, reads SAVISQKPSRDICQRGTSLTIQCQVDSQVTMMFWYRQQPGQSLTLIATANQGSEATYESGFVIDKFPISRPNLTFSTLTVSNMSPEDSSIYLCSVIRGGENTEAFFGQGTRLTVV.